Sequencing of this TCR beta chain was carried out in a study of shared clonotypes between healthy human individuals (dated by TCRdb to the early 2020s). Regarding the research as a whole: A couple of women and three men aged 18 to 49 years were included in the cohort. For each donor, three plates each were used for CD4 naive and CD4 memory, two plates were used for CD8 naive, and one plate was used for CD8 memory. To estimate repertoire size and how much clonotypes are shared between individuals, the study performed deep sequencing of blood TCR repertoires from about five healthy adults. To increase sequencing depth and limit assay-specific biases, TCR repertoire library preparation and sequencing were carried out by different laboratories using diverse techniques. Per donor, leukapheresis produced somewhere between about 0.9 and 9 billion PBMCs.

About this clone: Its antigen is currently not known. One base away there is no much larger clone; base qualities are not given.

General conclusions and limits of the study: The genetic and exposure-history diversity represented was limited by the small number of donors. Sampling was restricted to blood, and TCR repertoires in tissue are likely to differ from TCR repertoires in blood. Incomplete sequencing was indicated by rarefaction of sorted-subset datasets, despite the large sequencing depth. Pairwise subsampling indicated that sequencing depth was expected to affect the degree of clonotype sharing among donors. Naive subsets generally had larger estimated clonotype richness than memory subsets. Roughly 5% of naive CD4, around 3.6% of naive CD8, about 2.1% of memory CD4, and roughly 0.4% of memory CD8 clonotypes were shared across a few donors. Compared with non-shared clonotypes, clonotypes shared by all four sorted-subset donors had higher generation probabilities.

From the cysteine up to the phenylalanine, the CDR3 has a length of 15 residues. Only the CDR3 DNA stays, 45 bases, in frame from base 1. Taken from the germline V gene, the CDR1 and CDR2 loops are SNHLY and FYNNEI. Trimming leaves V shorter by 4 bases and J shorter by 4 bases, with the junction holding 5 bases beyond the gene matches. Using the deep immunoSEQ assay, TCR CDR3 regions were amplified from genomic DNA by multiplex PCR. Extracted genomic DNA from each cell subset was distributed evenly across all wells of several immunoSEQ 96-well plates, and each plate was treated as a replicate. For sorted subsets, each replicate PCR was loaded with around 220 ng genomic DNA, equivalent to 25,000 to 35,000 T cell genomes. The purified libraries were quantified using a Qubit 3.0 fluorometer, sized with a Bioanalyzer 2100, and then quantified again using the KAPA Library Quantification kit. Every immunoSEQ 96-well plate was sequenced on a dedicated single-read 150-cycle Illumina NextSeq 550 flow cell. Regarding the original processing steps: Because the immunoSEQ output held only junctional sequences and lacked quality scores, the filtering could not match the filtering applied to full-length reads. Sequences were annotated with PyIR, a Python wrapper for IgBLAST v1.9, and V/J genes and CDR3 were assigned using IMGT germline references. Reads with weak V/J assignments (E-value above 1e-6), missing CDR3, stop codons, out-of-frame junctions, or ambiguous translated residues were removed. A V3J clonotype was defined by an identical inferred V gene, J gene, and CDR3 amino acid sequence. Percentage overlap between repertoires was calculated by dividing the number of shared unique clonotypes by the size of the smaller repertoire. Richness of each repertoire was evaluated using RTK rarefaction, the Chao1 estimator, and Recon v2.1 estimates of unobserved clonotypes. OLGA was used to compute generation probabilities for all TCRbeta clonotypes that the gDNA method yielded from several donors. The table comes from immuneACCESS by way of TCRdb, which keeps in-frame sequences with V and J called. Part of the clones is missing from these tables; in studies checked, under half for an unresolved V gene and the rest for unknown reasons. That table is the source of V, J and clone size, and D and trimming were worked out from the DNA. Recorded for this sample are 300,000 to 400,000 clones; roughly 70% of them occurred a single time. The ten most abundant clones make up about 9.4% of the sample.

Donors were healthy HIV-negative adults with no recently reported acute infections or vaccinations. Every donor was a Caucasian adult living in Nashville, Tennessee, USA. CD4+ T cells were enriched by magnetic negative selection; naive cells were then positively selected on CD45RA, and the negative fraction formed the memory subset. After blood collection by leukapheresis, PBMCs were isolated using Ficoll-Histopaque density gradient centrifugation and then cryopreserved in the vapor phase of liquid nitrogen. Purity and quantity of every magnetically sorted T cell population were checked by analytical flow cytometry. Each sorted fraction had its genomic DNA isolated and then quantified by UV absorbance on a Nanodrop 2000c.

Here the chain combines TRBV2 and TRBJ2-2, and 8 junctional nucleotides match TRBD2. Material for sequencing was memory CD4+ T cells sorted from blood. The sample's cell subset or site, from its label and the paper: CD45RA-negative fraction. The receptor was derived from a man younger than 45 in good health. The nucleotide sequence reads TGTGCCAGCAGTGCCGGGACTAGTGGCACCGGGGAGCTGTTTTTT. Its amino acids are CASSAGTSGTGELFF.